Listed below are T cell receptor beta chains from one sample, sequenced in a study of T cell repertoires in cytomegalovirus infection. MiXCR, run by TCRdb on the reads, gives a single entry per CDR3 protein. The sample contains about 530,000 distinct CDR3 sequences, around 27% of which appear only once. The specimen sequenced was PBMCs. Source of these receptors: a human donor in good health (CMV status not recorded). Some clones in this sample may be carry-over from other donors' samples. The CDR3 runs from the conserved cysteine through the conserved F or W. Each record gives: D gene, clone size, V gene, J gene, CDR3 DNA, CDR3 protein. D genes are given only for firm matches. Clone size appears in some rows only: once, few, many, or a class for an expanded clone.

d_gene: TRBD1; abundance: few; v_gene: TRBV12-3/TRBV12-4; j_gene: TRBJ2-1; CDR3nt: TGTGCCAGCAGGCCAGCGGGACAGGGATCTGAGCAGTTCTTC; CDR3aa: CASRPAGQGSEQFF
d_gene: -; abundance: -; v_gene: TRBV7-8; j_gene: TRBJ1-5; CDR3nt: TGTGCCAGCAACTCGGAGAGGGAGCAGCCCCAGCATTTT; CDR3aa: CASNSEREQPQHF
d_gene: -; abundance: few; v_gene: TRBV6-5; j_gene: TRBJ1-1; CDR3nt: TGTGCCAGCAGTTACACTACTCCCCGGGGATCTGCTTTCTTT; CDR3aa: CASSYTTPRGSAFF
d_gene: -; abundance: -; v_gene: TRBV6-2/TRBV6-3; j_gene: TRBJ2-2; CDR3nt: TGTGCCAGCAGCGAAGGGACCGGGGGAGCCGGGGAGCTGTTTTTT; CDR3aa: CASSEGTGGAGELFF
d_gene: TRBD2; abundance: many; v_gene: TRBV7-2; j_gene: TRBJ2-5; CDR3nt: TGTGCCAGCAGCCAGTTGGGGACTAGCGGGAGCGGAAAGACCCAGTACTTC; CDR3aa: CASSQLGTSGSGKTQYF
d_gene: TRBD1; abundance: few; v_gene: TRBV12-3/TRBV12-4; j_gene: TRBJ1-1; CDR3nt: TGTGCCAGCAGGTCGGCGACAGGGAAAGTCCCTGAAGCTTTCTTT; CDR3aa: CASRSATGKVPEAFF
d_gene: TRBD2; abundance: few; v_gene: TRBV12-3/TRBV12-4; j_gene: TRBJ2-1; CDR3nt: TGTGCCAGCAGTTTAATGCTCGGCGGGAGGGCCAGGAATGAGCAGTTCTTC; CDR3aa: CASSLMLGGRARNEQFF
d_gene: TRBD1; abundance: -; v_gene: TRBV24-1; j_gene: TRBJ1-1; CDR3nt: TGTGCCACCAGTGATTCCCCTTTGACAGGGGGCGACACTGAAGCTTTCTTT; CDR3aa: CATSDSPLTGGDTEAFF
d_gene: TRBD2; abundance: few; v_gene: TRBV5-4; j_gene: TRBJ2-3; CDR3nt: TGTGCCAGCAGCTTAACTCTAGCGGGAAACACAGATACGCAGTATTTT; CDR3aa: CASSLTLAGNTDTQYF
d_gene: -; abundance: few; v_gene: TRBV7-2; j_gene: TRBJ1-1; CDR3nt: TGTGCCAGCAGCTTATATGGGGCACGGACTGAAGCTTTCTTT; CDR3aa: CASSLYGARTEAFF
d_gene: -; abundance: few; v_gene: TRBV23-1; j_gene: TRBJ1-5; CDR3nt: TGCGCCAGCATCAACAGCGGACTGGCGGGCAATCAGCCCCAGCATTTT; CDR3aa: CASINSGLAGNQPQHF
d_gene: TRBD2; abundance: -; v_gene: TRBV19; j_gene: TRBJ2-7; CDR3nt: TGTGCCAGTAGTCGCGGGCGGGAGGATGTCTACGAGCAGTACTTC; CDR3aa: CASSRGREDVYEQYF
d_gene: -; abundance: few; v_gene: TRBV30; j_gene: TRBJ1-5; CDR3nt: TGTGCCTGGAGTGTGGGGGGCAACAATCAGCCCCAGCATTTT; CDR3aa: CAWSVGGNNQPQHF
d_gene: TRBD1; abundance: -; v_gene: TRBV7-9; j_gene: TRBJ2-7; CDR3nt: TGTGCCAGCAGCCGAGCCGGGACAGGGGCCTACGAGCAGTACTTC; CDR3aa: CASSRAGTGAYEQYF
d_gene: -; abundance: -; v_gene: TRBV27; j_gene: TRBJ1-4; CDR3nt: TGTGCCAGCAGTTTATCATATAGCTCTTTCAATGAAAAACTGTTTTTT; CDR3aa: CASSLSYSSFNEKLFF